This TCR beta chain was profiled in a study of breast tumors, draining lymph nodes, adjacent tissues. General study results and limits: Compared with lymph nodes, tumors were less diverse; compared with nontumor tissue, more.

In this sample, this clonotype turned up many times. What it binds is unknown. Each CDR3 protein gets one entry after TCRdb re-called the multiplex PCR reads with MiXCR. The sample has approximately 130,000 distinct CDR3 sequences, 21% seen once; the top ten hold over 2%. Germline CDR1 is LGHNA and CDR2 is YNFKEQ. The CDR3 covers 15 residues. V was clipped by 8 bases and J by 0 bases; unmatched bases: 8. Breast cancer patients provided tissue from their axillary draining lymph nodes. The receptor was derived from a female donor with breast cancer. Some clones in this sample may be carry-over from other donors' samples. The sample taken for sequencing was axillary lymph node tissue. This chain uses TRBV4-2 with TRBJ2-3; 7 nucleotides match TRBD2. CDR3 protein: CASGAGPASTDTQYF. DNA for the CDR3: TGTGCCAGCGGAGCGGGACCCGCTAGCACAGATACGCAGTATTTT.